These 29 T cell receptor beta chains came from one sample sequenced in a study of T cells in Graves' hyperthyroidism and ophthalmopathy. Template material for amplifying TCR beta CDR3 regions consisted of RNA transcripts. When the TCR CDR3 underwent first-round RT-PCR, the HTBI primer set was used. MiXCR was run by TCRdb on the multiplex PCR reads, yielding one entry per CDR3 protein. This table holds 470,000 or so distinct CDR3 sequences, less than 25% found once. The specimen sequenced was blood. The receptors stem from a young man with Graves' hyperthyroidism.

The gene calls are TRBV12-3 or TRBV12-4 and TRBJ1-1; 7 nucleotides align to TRBD1. The CDR3 is 13 amino acids. V lost 0 bases and J lost 7; bases outside the gene matches: 2. The DNA for the CDR3 is TGTGCCAGCAGTTTAGCAGACAGGGATGAAGCTTTCTTT. This translates into CASSLADRDEAFF.

This clonotype was counted many times. J is TRBJ1-3 and V is TRBV2, with 7 nucleotides matching TRBD1. After removal of 11 bases from V and 4 bases from J, the junction contained 14 bases not matched to a gene. CDR1 SNHLY and CDR2 FYNNEI come from the germline V gene. The CDR3 length is 15 residues. The CDR3 reads CASSIDRASGNTIYF. CDR3 DNA: TGTGCCTCCTCCATTGACAGGGCCTCAGGAAACACCATATATTTT.

This clonotype was seen many times. This sequence joins TRBV28 and TRBJ1-2; a possible D gene is TRBD1 (5 bases). Germline assignment: CDR1 MDHEN and CDR2 SYDVKM. The CDR3 loop spans 14 amino acids. V was pared by 6 bases and J by 4 bases, with 15 bases between. This CDR3 is CASRPPRGVYGYTF. Here the CDR3 DNA reads TGTGCCAGCAGACCGCCTAGGGGTGTCTATGGCTACACCTTC.

The CDR3 is CASSTRGQGYSPLHF. CDR3 nucleotide sequence: TGTGCCAGCAGCACACGGGGACAGGGATATTCACCCCTCCACTTT. The chain is built from TRBV7-8 and TRBJ1-6; 9 nucleotides match TRBD1. V shed 5 bases, J shed 8 bases, and the junction held 7 bases outside the gene matches. The CDR3 has 15 residues. The germline CDR1 and CDR2 sequences are SGHVS and FQNEAQ.

The rearrangement uses TRBV7-9 and TRBJ1-1; D remains ambiguous. CDR1 is SEHNR, CDR2 FQNEAQ, per germline (reference sequence). Deletions cut 5 bases from V and 6 bases from J, with 13 bases between. The CDR3 has 13 amino acids. CDR3 bases: TGTGCCAGCAGCATAGACCCGTTCGCTGAAGCTTTCTTT. Translation: CASSIDPFAEAFF.

This clonotype was observed a single time. The chain carries TRBV30 and TRBJ2-7; 10 positions agree with TRBD2. Germline assignment: CDR1 GTSNPN and CDR2 SVGIG (reference sequence). The CDR3 runs to 14 residues. V lost 2 bases and J lost 6; bases outside the gene matches: 7. The CDR3 protein is CAWSTGGLATEQYF. The CDR3 region has the DNA TGTGCCTGGAGTACAGGGGGACTAGCGACCGAGCAGTACTTC.

This clonotype occurred many times. The rearrangement joins TRBV6-1 to TRBJ2-6; D not certain. The CDR3 loop spans 15 amino acids. V was clipped by 4 bases and J by 0 bases, with 7 bases between them. The germline CDR1 and CDR2 sequences are MNHNS and SASEGT. The CDR3 loop is CASSVYTSGANVLTF. The CDR3 nucleotides read TGTGCCAGCAGTGTATACACCTCTGGGGCCAACGTCCTGACTTTC.

This clonotype was seen at least ten times. This chain connects TRBV18 to TRBJ1-5; D not resolved. Germline CDR1 and CDR2: KGHSH and LQKENI. The CDR3 covers 13 residues. Trimming took 4 bases from V and 3 from J, leaving 7 bases between them. CDR3 coding DNA: TGTGCCAGCTCACGATCATTCAATCAGCCCCAGCATTTT. It is translated as CASSRSFNQPQHF.

This clonotype was observed at least ten times. The rearrangement joins TRBV28 to TRBJ2-7; D remains unclear. Per germline, CDR1 MDHEN and CDR2 SYDVKM. The CDR3 is 12 amino acids. V lost 5 bases, J lost 6 bases, and 11 bases lay in between. DNA for the CDR3: TGTGCCAGCAGTCCATGGCCTGGCGAGCAGTACTTC. Encoded protein: CASSPWPGEQYF.

There are many counts of this clonotype. CDR3 in amino acids: CASSFQDSDYEQYF. CDR3 in DNA: TGTGCCAGCAGTTTCCAGGACTCTGACTACGAGCAGTACTTC. V gene TRBV28 combines with J gene TRBJ2-7, with D possibly matching TRBD2 (5 bases). V lost 3 bases, J lost 3 bases, and 12 bases lay in between. Germline V gene sequence: CDR1 MDHEN, CDR2 SYDVKM. CDR3 size: 14 residues.

This clonotype was observed many times. The gene calls are TRBV27 and TRBJ2-5; D is perhaps TRBD2 (5 bases). The CDR3 covers 14 residues. Trimming cost V 6 bases and J 4 bases, with 15 bases left between them. Germline-derived CDR1 and CDR2 are MNHEY and SMNVEV (reference sequence). CDR3 coding DNA: TGTGCCAGCAGCCGCGCAGCGGAGCCAGAGACCCAGTACTTC. It codes for CASSRAAEPETQYF.

The chain carries TRBV29-1 and TRBJ2-7, with D possibly TRBD2 on 5 matching bases. The germline gives CDR1 SQVTM, CDR2 ANQGSEA. CDR3 length: 12 residues. Trimming removed 7 bases at V and 2 bases at J, with 12 bases between. The CDR3 loop is CSAEGGPYEQYF. The CDR3 region has the DNA TGCAGCGCCGAGGGCGGTCCCTACGAGCAGTACTTC.

Concerning this clonotype itself: At one end, the junction sequence differs from germline, possibly due to a read error. V is TRBV10-2 and J is TRBJ2-5; D remains unclear. Germline V gene data show CDR1 as WSHSY and CDR2 as SAAADI. There are 13 residues in the CDR3. CDR3 DNA sequence: TGCGCCAGCAGTAGGACGGAGCAAGAGACCCGGTACTTC. This translates into CASSRTEQETRYF.

The chain uses TRBV20-1 and TRBJ2-7, with 8 bases aligning to TRBD2. The CDR3 extends over 11 amino acids. J gave up 9 bases and V 5 bases, and 6 bases lay outside the gene matches. Germline CDR1 and CDR2: DFQATT and SNEGSKA (reference sequence). The DNA for the CDR3 is TGCAGTGCTCGGGGGGGGTCCGGGCAGTACTTC. It codes for CSARGGSGQYF.

This clonotype was counted only a few times. The chain carries TRBV19 and TRBJ1-5; TRBD1 matches at 9 bases. CDR1 is LNHDA, CDR2 SQIVND, per germline (reference sequence). V lost 3 bases to trimming and J lost 7 bases; unmatched junction nucleotides: 7. This CDR3 region has 15 residues. Written as DNA, the CDR3 is TGTGCCAGTAGTATTCAGGACAGGGGAGGGCAGCCCCAGCATTTT. This translates into CASSIQDRGGQPQHF. The whole variable domain, filled in from reference TRBV19 and TRBJ1-5, reads DGGITQSPKYLFRKEGQNVTLSCEQNLNHDAMYWYRQDPGQGLRLIYYSQIVNDFQKGDIAEGYSVSREKKESFPLTVTSAQKNPTAFYLCASSIQDRGGQPQHFGDGTRLSIL.

This clonotype appeared many times. CDR3 loop: CATSRDQDLSNQPQHF. CDR3 coding DNA: TGTGCCACCAGCAGAGATCAGGACCTTAGCAATCAGCCCCAGCATTTT. The J gene is TRBJ1-5, the V gene TRBV15; D gene unclear. CDR1 and CDR2 from the germline V gene are LNHNV and YYDKDF (reference sequence). Deletions cut 0 bases from V and 0 bases from J, with 9 bases between. This CDR3 spans 16 amino acids.

This clonotype was counted at least ten times. V is TRBV27 and J is TRBJ2-7; tentatively, D is TRBD1 (6 bases). V lost 3 bases to trimming and J lost 5 bases, with 14 bases between them. CDR1 MNHEY and CDR2 SMNVEV come from the germline V gene (reference sequence). The length of the CDR3 is 14 residues. The CDR3 sequence: CASSFAPGQDEQYF. CDR3 in DNA: TGTGCCAGCAGTTTCGCTCCGGGACAAGACGAGCAGTACTTC.

This clonotype occurred many times. The chain employs TRBV27 and TRBJ1-1; 8 bases fit TRBD1. V trimming: 5 bases; J trimming: 4 bases; junction bases outside the gene matches: 15. Looked up from germline, CDR1 is MNHEY and CDR2 is SMNVEV (reference sequence). The CDR3 contains 17 residues. The CDR3, as DNA: TGTGCCAGCAGTCCTGGGTGGGCAGGGGGCTCTGGCACTGAAGCTTTCTTT. It codes for CASSPGWAGGSGTEAFF.

Ten or more counts support this clonotype. The genes are TRBV5-1 and TRBJ1-1; a weak D match, TRBD1 (6 bases). The CDR3 runs 13 residues. V was shortened by 6 bases and J by 8 bases, with 17 bases between the two germline ends. The germline CDR1 and CDR2 sequences are SGHRS and YFSETQ. CDR3 bases: TGCGCCAGCACCCTCGGGACACGGACCGAAGCTTTCTTT. This translates into CASTLGTRTEAFF.

This clonotype was seen ten or more times. The V gene is TRBV29-1, the J gene TRBJ1-1, with 7 bases matching TRBD1. J was trimmed by 6 bases and V by 7 bases; bases with no gene match: 8. Germline loops: CDR1 SQVTM, CDR2 ANQGSEA. This CDR3 is built from 12 residues. The CDR3, as DNA: TGCAGCGCCATTCTGACAGGGTCTGAAGCTTTCTTT. Its protein is CSAILTGSEAFF.

The chain employs TRBV28 and TRBJ2-7, with TRBD1 as a possible D gene (6 bases). There are 12 residues in the CDR3. Germline V CDR1 and CDR2: MDHEN, SYDVKM. V dropped 10 bases and J dropped 3 bases, with 13 bases sitting between them. CDR3 region: CATQGEVYEQYF. The CDR3 bases are TGTGCCACACAGGGTGAGGTCTACGAGCAGTACTTC.

This clonotype has a count of ten or more. The gene calls are TRBV7-6 and TRBJ2-7; D is unresolved. V lost 5 bases, J lost 3 bases, and 17 bases lay in between. The CDR3 has 15 residues. Germline loops: CDR1 SGHVS, CDR2 FNYEAQ. The DNA for the CDR3 is TGTGCCAGCAGCCCCTCCCCTCGCGACGGCTACGAGCAGTACTTC. Residues: CASSPSPRDGYEQYF. Combining the CDR3 with reference TRBV7-6 and TRBJ2-7 gives the whole variable domain GAGVSQSPRYKVTKRGQDVALRCDPISGHVSLYWYRQALGQGPEFLTYFNYEAQQDKSGLPNDRFSAERPEGSISTLTIQRTEQRDSAMYRCASSPSPRDGYEQYFGPGTRLTVT.

This clonotype showed up many times. J is TRBJ1-5 and V is TRBV20-1; 11 bases map to TRBD1. V shed 0 bases and J 2 bases; nucleotides not matched to a gene: 9. Per germline, CDR1 DFQATT and CDR2 SNEGSKA (reference sequence). The CDR3 length is 18 residues. In DNA form, the CDR3 reads TGCAGTGCTAGAGATCCGGACAGGGGGCGTACGGGCAATCAGCCCCAGCATTTT. This gives the protein CSARDPDRGRTGNQPQHF.

This clonotype was observed a handful of times. The rearrangement joins TRBV28 to TRBJ2-2; 12 bases line up with TRBD2. The CDR3 totals 14 residues. Trimming took 5 bases from V and 10 from J; bases not matched to a gene: 5. Germline lookup yields CDR1 MDHEN and CDR2 SYDVKM. The CDR3 loop is CASSGLAGSAELFF. CDR3 coding DNA: TGTGCCAGCAGTGGACTAGCGGGGTCCGCGGAGCTGTTTTTT.

In this sample, this clonotype turned up many times. The V call is TRBV6-1, the J call TRBJ2-4, with a tentative D call TRBD1 (6 bases). The CDR3 is 12 residues long. V was cut by 4 bases and J by 6 bases, with 7 bases left in between. The V gene's germline CDR1 is MNHNS and CDR2 SASEGT. The DNA of the CDR3 is TGTGCCAGCAGTGTACAGGGAAACATTCAGTACTTC. This sequence encodes CASSVQGNIQYF.

The chain combines TRBV20-1 with TRBJ2-5, with D perhaps matching TRBD1 (5 bases). Trimming cost V 6 bases and J 2 bases, with 13 bases left between them. This CDR3 region has 13 residues. CDR1 is DFQATT and CDR2 is SNEGSKA in the germline V gene (reference sequence). The CDR3 loop is CSAARTLQETQYF. As DNA, the CDR3 is TGCAGTGCCGCCCGGACACTTCAAGAGACCCAGTACTTC.

This clonotype was counted many times. The chain links TRBV7-8 to TRBJ1-1; the D is unclear. CDR3 length: 13 residues. The ends were cut back, 0 bases at V and 7 bases at J, with 9 bases in the middle. From germline, CDR1 is SGHVS and CDR2 FQNEAQ. CDR3 sequence: CASSLADTDEAFF. For the CDR3, the DNA is TGTGCCAGCAGCTTAGCCGACACGGATGAAGCTTTCTTT. Variable domain in full (rest from reference TRBV7-8 and TRBJ1-1): GAGVSQSPRYKVAKRGQDVALRCDPISGHVSLFWYQQALGQGPEFLTYFQNEAQLDKSGLPSDRFFAERPEGSVSTLKIQRTQQEDSAVYLCASSLADTDEAFFGQGTRLTVV.

This clonotype occurred a few times. The J gene is TRBJ1-6, the V gene TRBV12-3 or TRBV12-4, with 8 positions matching TRBD1. The J segment lost 8 bases and the V segment lost 4 bases, leaving 10 bases of the junction unmatched. CDR3 length: 16 residues. CDR3 nucleotides: TGTGCCAGCAGTTCCCGACAGGGGTCCGGGCATTCACCCCTCCACTTT. Its translation is CASSSRQGSGHSPLHF.

Many counts were recorded for this clonotype. One junction end does not reproduce the germline sequence, and a read error may be involved. The CDR3 sequence: CASSLADSKYF. The CDR3 DNA is TGTGCCAGCAGCTTAGCGGACTCCAAGTACTTC. The chain has TRBV11-2 and TRBJ1-2; no clear D gene. This CDR3 is 11 amino acids long. Germline CDR1 SGHAT, CDR2 FQNNGV.